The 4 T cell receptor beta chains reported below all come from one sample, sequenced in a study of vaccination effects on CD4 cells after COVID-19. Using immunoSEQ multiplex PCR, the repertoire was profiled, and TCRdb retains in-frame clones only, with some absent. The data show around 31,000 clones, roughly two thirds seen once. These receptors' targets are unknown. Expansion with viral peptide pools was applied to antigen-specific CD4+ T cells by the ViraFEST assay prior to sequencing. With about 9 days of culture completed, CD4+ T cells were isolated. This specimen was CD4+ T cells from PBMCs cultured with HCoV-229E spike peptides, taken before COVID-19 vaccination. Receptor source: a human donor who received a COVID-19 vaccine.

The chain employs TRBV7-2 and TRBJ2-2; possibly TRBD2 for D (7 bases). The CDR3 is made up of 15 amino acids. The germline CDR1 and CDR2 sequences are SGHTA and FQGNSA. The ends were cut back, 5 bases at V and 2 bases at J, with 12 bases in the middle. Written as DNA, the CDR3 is TGTGCCAGCAGCAGAGGGGGGGTTAACACCGGGGAGCTGTTTTTT. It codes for CASSRGGVNTGELFF.

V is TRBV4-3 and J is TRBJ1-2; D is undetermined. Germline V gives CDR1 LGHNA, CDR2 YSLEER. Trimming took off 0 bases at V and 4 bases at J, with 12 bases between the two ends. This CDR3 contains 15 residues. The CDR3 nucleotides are TGCGCCAGCAGCCAAGATCGGGCGGCAGTCTATGGCTACACCTTC. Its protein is CASSQDRAAVYGYTF.

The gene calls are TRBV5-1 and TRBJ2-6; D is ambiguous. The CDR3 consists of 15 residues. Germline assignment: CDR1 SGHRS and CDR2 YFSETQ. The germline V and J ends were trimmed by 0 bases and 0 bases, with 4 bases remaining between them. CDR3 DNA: TGCGCCAGCAGCTTGGCCAACTCTGGGGCCAACGTCCTGACTTTC. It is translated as CASSLANSGANVLTF.

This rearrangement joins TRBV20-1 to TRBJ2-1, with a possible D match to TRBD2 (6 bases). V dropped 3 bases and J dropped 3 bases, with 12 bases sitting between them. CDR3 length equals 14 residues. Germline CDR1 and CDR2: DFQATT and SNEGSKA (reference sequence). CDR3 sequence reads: CSASRGEGYNEQFF. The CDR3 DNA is TGCAGTGCTAGTCGCGGGGAAGGCTACAATGAGCAGTTCTTC.